The 12 T cell receptor beta chains listed next were all sequenced from one sample in a study of blood T cell repertoires in COVID-19. TCRdb's table, derived via immunoSEQ multiplex PCR, lists solely in-frame clones and lacks some. Altogether some 110,000 clones are present, approximately 80% being singletons, with the ten largest covering 4% to 5.5%. The sequenced sample was peripheral blood. The receptors originated from a woman in her 70s with acute or convalescent COVID-19.

The table lists this clone with a few counts. The chain is built from TRBV6-6 and TRBJ1-6; D is unclear. V lost 2 bases to trimming and J lost 5 bases, with 4 bases between them. This CDR3 region has 13 residues. Germline V gene lookup returns CDR1 MNHNY and CDR2 SVGAGI (reference sequence). The CDR3 nucleotides are TGTGCCAGCAGTTACCCGGATAATTCACCCCTCCACTTT. Translating gives CASSYPDNSPLHF.

The chain combines TRBV7-2 with TRBJ2-7; tentative D call: TRBD1 (7 bases). V lost 4 bases and J 6 bases, leaving 16 bases between the germline ends. Per the germline V gene, CDR1 is SGHTA and CDR2 is FQGNSA. This CDR3 spans 14 amino acids. The DNA of the CDR3 is TGTGCCAGCAGCTCCAGGGGGAGGATTGGCGAGCAGTACTTC. Translated, it gives CASSSRGRIGEQYF. Filled out from reference TRBV7-2 and TRBJ2-7, the complete variable domain reads GAGVSQSPSNKVTEKGKDVELRCDPISGHTALYWYRQSLGQGLEFLIYFQGNSAPDKSGLPSDRFSAERTGGSVSTLTIQRTQQEDSAVYLCASSSRGRIGEQYFGPGTRLTVT.

The chain links TRBV4-3 to TRBJ2-1; 8 bases agree with TRBD2. V shed 5 bases, J shed 2 bases, and the junction held 11 bases outside the gene matches. Germline loops: CDR1 LGHNA, CDR2 YSLEER. There are 17 residues in the CDR3. CDR3 residues: CASSVRVGGGTYNEQFF. The DNA of the CDR3 is TGCGCCAGCAGCGTGCGAGTGGGCGGGGGGACCTACAATGAGCAGTTCTTC.

A single count supports this clone. The chain employs TRBV12-3 or TRBV12-4 and TRBJ1-4; 8 bases match TRBD1. V lost 6 bases, J lost 8 bases, and 5 bases stayed unmatched. CDR3 length equals 13 residues. The CDR3 sequence: CASRTGTGEKLFF. The CDR3 bases are TGTGCCAGCAGGACTGGGACAGGCGAAAAACTGTTTTTT.

The chain employs TRBV27 and TRBJ2-2; no reliable D call. The CDR3 runs 14 residues. Germline V gene data show CDR1 as MNHEY and CDR2 as SMNVEV (reference sequence). V was cut by 7 bases and J by 0 bases, with 9 bases left in between. The CDR3, as DNA: TGTGCCAGCACCCCTATTTCGAACACCGGGGAGCTGTTTTTT. Protein sequence: CASTPISNTGELFF.

The chain carries TRBV11-3 and TRBJ1-2, with D possibly being TRBD1 (6 bases). This CDR3 comprises 13 residues. Per germline, CDR1 SGHNT and CDR2 YENEEA. V lost 5 bases, J lost 3 bases, and 10 bases lay in between. The CDR3 DNA reads TGTGCCAGCAGCCAGGGGCTCCACTATGGCTACACCTTC. As protein: CASSQGLHYGYTF. The whole variable domain, remainder taken from reference TRBV11-3 and TRBJ1-2, is EAGVVQSPRYKIIEKKQPVAFWCNPISGHNTLYWYLQNLGQGPELLIRYENEEAVDDSQLPKDRFSAERLKGVDSTLKIQPAELGDSAVYLCASSQGLHYGYTFGSGTRLTVV.

The rearrangement links TRBV5-4 to TRBJ2-6; 8 bases fit TRBD1. Germline loops: CDR1 SGHNT, CDR2 YYREEE (reference sequence). V was pared by 1 base and J by 0 bases, with 3 bases of the junction left unmatched. There are 17 residues in the CDR3. The CDR3 nucleotides are TGTGCCAGCAGCTTGCCAGGGGGCTCCTCTGGGGCCAACGTCCTGACTTTC. Translating it yields CASSLPGGSSGANVLTF.

The chain combines TRBV6-2 or TRBV6-3 with TRBJ2-1; D is perhaps TRBD1 (6 bases). V was shortened by 2 bases and J by 3 bases, with 11 bases between the two germline ends. The germline V gene encodes CDR1 MNHEY and CDR2 SVGEGT. The length of the CDR3 is 15 residues. The CDR3 region has the DNA TGTGCCAGCAGTTACATAGGGACAATCTACAATGAGCAGTTCTTC. Protein: CASSYIGTIYNEQFF.

V gene TRBV6-2 or TRBV6-3 combines with J gene TRBJ1-5; possible D gene TRBD1, 5 bases. The germline V gene has CDR1 MNHEY and CDR2 SVGEGT. The CDR3 length is 14 residues. Trimming cost V 2 bases and J 1 base, with 6 bases left between them. The CDR3 DNA sequence: TGTGCCAGCAGTTACGGGGGGAGCAATCAGCCCCAGCATTTT. It encodes CASSYGGSNQPQHF.

The V gene is TRBV7-2, the J gene TRBJ1-2, with D possibly matching TRBD1 (5 bases). This CDR3 contains 13 residues. Germline V lookup: CDR1 SGHTA, CDR2 FQGNSA. V was trimmed by 5 bases and J by 8 bases, leaving 15 bases between them. The CDR3: CASSQVGGIGYTF. In DNA form, the CDR3 reads TGTGCCAGCAGCCAGGTGGGGGGAATCGGCTACACCTTC. The whole variable domain, filled in from reference TRBV7-2 and TRBJ1-2, reads GAGVSQSPSNKVTEKGKDVELRCDPISGHTALYWYRQSLGQGLEFLIYFQGNSAPDKSGLPSDRFSAERTGGSVSTLTIQRTQQEDSAVYLCASSQVGGIGYTFGSGTRLTVV.

This clone is a singleton in its sample. The chain couples TRBV18 to TRBJ2-1; the D gene is possibly TRBD1 (5 bases). CDR1 and CDR2 (germline): KGHSH, LQKENI. The CDR3 runs 14 residues. The V end was cut by 1 base, the J end by 7 bases, with 11 bases between. CDR3 in DNA: TGTGCCAGCTCACCACGGCCAGGGAATAATGAGCAGTTCTTC. Encoded protein: CASSPRPGNNEQFF.

The rearrangement links TRBV19 to TRBJ1-3; D unclear. The CDR3 is 16 residues long. In germline, CDR1 is LNHDA, CDR2 SQIVND (reference sequence). The germline V and J ends were trimmed by 3 bases and 4 bases, with 16 bases remaining between them. This CDR3 is CASSMLGSTGGNTIYF. The CDR3 DNA follows: TGTGCCAGTAGTATGCTGGGGAGTACCGGGGGAAACACCATATATTTT.